This is a list of T cell receptor beta chains from one sample in a study of OX40 agonist ivuxolimab in advanced cancers. Clones were sequenced by immunoSEQ multiplex PCR, and TCRdb holds only the in-frame ones, with some missing. The sample has about 66,000 clones, approximately 86% seen once; the top ten hold 2% to 2.5%. The sequencing here drew on CD4+ or CD8+ T cells sorted from blood, taken in a trial of the OX40 agonist ivuxolimab. Every receptor here comes from an adult with an advanced solid tumor such as melanoma, head and neck, liver or kidney cancer. Each CDR3 is given with its conserved first and last residue. The order of the fields is D gene, J gene, clone size, V gene, CDR3 DNA, CDR3 protein. D genes are given only for firm matches. Part of the rows lack a size; the others show once, few, many or a class for expanded clones.

>-|TRBJ2-3|-|TRBV29-1
TGCAGCTACACAGAATATTCCAGCACAGATACGCAGTATTTT
CSYTEYSSTDTQYF
>-|TRBJ1-2|-|TRBV11-2
TGTGCCAGCAGCTTCAGGATGGGGGAAGGAACCTTC
CASSFRMGEGTF
>-|TRBJ2-2|-|TRBV27
TGTGCCAGCAGTTTTCGTTTGGTTGGCGGCGGGAACACCGGGGAGCTGTTTTTT
CASSFRLVGGGNTGELFF
>-|TRBJ1-6|-|TRBV2
TGTGCCAGCAGTGAAGCGGGAGGAGGGAGGTCACCCCTCCACTTT
CASSEAGGGRSPLHF
>-|TRBJ2-3|once|TRBV5-8
TGTGCCAGCAGCTTGGACTTTGTGGACAGAGATACGCAGTATTTT
CASSLDFVDRDTQYF
>-|TRBJ2-3|-|TRBV11-1
TGTGCCAGCAGCGTTGGCGGTAGCACAGATACGCAGTATTTT
CASSVGGSTDTQYF
>-|TRBJ1-1|-|TRBV19
TGTGCCAGTAGTCCCAGGGAGAGCACTGAAGCTTTCTTT
CASSPRESTEAFF
>-|TRBJ2-3|-|TRBV4-3
TGCGCCAGCAGCCAAGGGACATCTCTGGGAGATACGCAGTATTTT
CASSQGTSLGDTQYF
>-|TRBJ2-1|-|TRBV20-1
TGCAGTGCCTACCTCTACAATGAGCAGTTCTTC
CSAYLYNEQFF
>-|TRBJ1-5|-|TRBV29-1
TGCAGCGTTGAAGAAGACAGATATCAGCCCCAGCATTTT
CSVEEDRYQPQHF
>-|TRBJ2-7|-|TRBV6-6
TGTGCCAGCAAATCAGGGAACGGCTACGAGCAGTACTTC
CASKSGNGYEQYF
>TRBD1|TRBJ1-4|-|TRBV4-3
TGCGCCAGCAGCCGAGGGACAGCTGAAAAACTGTTTTTT
CASSRGTAEKLFF
>TRBD1|TRBJ1-5|-|TRBV2
TGTGCCAGCACCCTGTCGACAGGGGGCAGGAATCAGCCCCAGCATTTT
CASTLSTGGRNQPQHF
>-|TRBJ1-5|-|TRBV6-6
TGTGCCAGCAGTTACAGGGGAAGTCAGCCCCAGCATTTT
CASSYRGSQPQHF
>-|TRBJ1-3|-|TRBV19
TGTGCCAGTAGCTCGGAAGGTGGTGGAAACACCATATATTTT
CASSSEGGGNTIYF
>TRBD1|TRBJ1-2|-|TRBV6-5
TGTGCCAGCAGTGGAGGGACAGGGATTTTTGGCTACACCTTC
CASSGGTGIFGYTF
>-|TRBJ1-1|-|TRBV6-5
TGTGCCAGCAGTTACGGGGTTCCGAGCACTGAAGCTTTCTTT
CASSYGVPSTEAFF
>-|TRBJ1-1|once|TRBV6-5
TGTGCCAGCAGTTGGGGAAGGAACACTGAAGCTTTCTTT
CASSWGRNTEAFF
>TRBD1|TRBJ2-2|few|TRBV10-3
TGTGCCATCAGCACGACAGGGGCCACCAACACCGGGGAGCTGTTTTTT
CAISTTGATNTGELFF
>-|TRBJ2-3|-|TRBV18
TGTGCCAGCTCACCACCGAGCACAGATACGCAGTATTTT
CASSPPSTDTQYF
>-|TRBJ1-2|-|TRBV28
TGTGCCAGCAGTTTTTCAGGGTTAAGTGGCTACACCTTC
CASSFSGLSGYTF
>-|TRBJ1-2|-|TRBV6-1
TGTGCCAGCAGTGAATGGGGGGCCAAGTACGGCTACACCTTC
CASSEWGAKYGYTF
>-|TRBJ2-1|-|TRBV7-9
TGTGCCAGCAGCTTCTCAGGGCCTTACAATGAGCAGTTCTTC
CASSFSGPYNEQFF
>-|TRBJ2-2|-|TRBV29-1
TGCAGCGTTGACGTGGGGCCCGGCACCGGGGAGCTGTTTTTT
CSVDVGPGTGELFF
>-|TRBJ1-2|once|TRBV29-1
TGCAGCGTTGAATCCGGGGCTGGTGGCTACACCTTC
CSVESGAGGYTF
>-|TRBJ1-5|once|TRBV15
TGTGCCACCAGCAGGGGACCGAGTAATCAGCCCCAGCATTTT
CATSRGPSNQPQHF
>TRBD1|TRBJ1-5|-|TRBV19
TGTGCCAGTAGCGGGACAGGGAACAATCAGCCCCAGCATTTT
CASSGTGNNQPQHF
>-|TRBJ1-3|-|TRBV7-2
TGTGCCAGCAGCTCCGACAGCAGGGGTTTCTCTGGAAACACCATATATTTT
CASSSDSRGFSGNTIYF
>-|TRBJ2-3|-|TRBV28
TGTGCCAGCAGTTTTGGGACCCTAGGCACAGATACGCAGTATTTT
CASSFGTLGTDTQYF
>TRBD2|TRBJ2-5|-|TRBV5-1
TGCGCCAGCAGCTTGGTTAGCGGGAGTGCCCAAGAGACCCAGTACTTC
CASSLVSGSAQETQYF
>-|TRBJ2-3|-|TRBV28
TGTGCCAGCAATTCCGACGGACCTAGCACAGATACGCAGTATTTT
CASNSDGPSTDTQYF
>-|TRBJ2-2|once|TRBV19
TGTGCCAGTAGTATAATTACCGACGCCGGGGAGCTGTTTTTT
CASSIITDAGELFF
>-|TRBJ2-5|-|TRBV29-1
TGCAGCGTTGTGCCGCTTGGGGAGACCCAGTACTTC
CSVVPLGETQYF
>TRBD2|TRBJ2-5|-|TRBV5-1
TGCGCCAGCAGCTCCTCAGGGACTAGCCACGAGAACCAGTACTTC
CASSSSGTSHENQYF
>-|TRBJ1-1|-|TRBV6-5
TGTGCCAGCACTTATACAGCGAACACTGAAGCTTTCTTT
CASTYTANTEAFF
>-|TRBJ2-7|-|TRBV7-9
TGTGCCAGCAGCTTAGGAACCCAAATCGGGGAGCAGTACTTC
CASSLGTQIGEQYF
>TRBD1|TRBJ2-7|once|TRBV7-9
TGTGCCAGCAGTTATCTGGGACAGGGAGGGTACGAGCAGTACTTC
CASSYLGQGGYEQYF
>-|TRBJ1-2|-|TRBV7-2
TGTGCCAGCAGCCCAGGGCTTGGGGGTGTTGATGGCTACACCTTC
CASSPGLGGVDGYTF
>-|TRBJ2-1|-|TRBV7-9
TGTGCCAGCAGCTTTTTATTGTCTAATTCCAATGAGCAGTTCTTC
CASSFLLSNSNEQFF
>TRBD1|TRBJ1-2|-|TRBV10-3
TGTGCCATCAGTATTGCCTCCCAAGGACAGGGGCGCTATGGCTACACCTTC
CAISIASQGQGRYGYTF
>-|TRBJ1-1|-|TRBV5-4
TGTGCCAGCAGCCCGGACGGATCAAGATTTACTAACACTGAAGCTTTCTTT
CASSPDGSRFTNTEAFF
>-|TRBJ2-7|-|TRBV7-9
TGTGCCAGCAGCCCCCTGACAGGGAGGGACTACGAGCAGTACTTC
CASSPLTGRDYEQYF
>TRBD1|TRBJ1-6|many|TRBV4-1
TGCGCCAGCAGCCGACAGGGGGGAAATTCACCCCTCCACTTT
CASSRQGGNSPLHF
>-|TRBJ2-1|-|TRBV10-2
TGCGCCAGCAGTGTTCAACTCGACAATGAGCAGTTCTTC
CASSVQLDNEQFF